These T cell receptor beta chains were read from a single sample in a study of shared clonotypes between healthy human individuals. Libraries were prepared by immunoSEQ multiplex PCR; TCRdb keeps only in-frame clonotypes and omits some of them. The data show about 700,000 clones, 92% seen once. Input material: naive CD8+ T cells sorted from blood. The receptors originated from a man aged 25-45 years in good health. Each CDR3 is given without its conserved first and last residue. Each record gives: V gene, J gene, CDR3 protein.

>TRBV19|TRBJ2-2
ASSSGEAGELF
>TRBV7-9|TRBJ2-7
AAAPRTGYNEQY
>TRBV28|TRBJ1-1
ASSITWSTEAF
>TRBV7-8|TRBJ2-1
ASSKLWEEQF
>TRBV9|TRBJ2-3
ASSVEASGRSTDTQY
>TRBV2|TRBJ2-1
ASSEWTSNNEQF
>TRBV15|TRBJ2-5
ATSGPEGEETQY
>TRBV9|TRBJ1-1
ASSVGGQMNTEAF
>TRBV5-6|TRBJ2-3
ASSLGLAGFTDTQY
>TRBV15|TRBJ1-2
ATTTSPGNFYGYT
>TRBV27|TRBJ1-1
ASSLGRGTEAF
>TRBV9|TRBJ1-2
ASSVISNYGYT
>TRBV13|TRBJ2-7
ASSHRDSTYQY
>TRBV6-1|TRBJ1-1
ASSVGAVTEAF
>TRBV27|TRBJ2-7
ASSPAGQGRGQY
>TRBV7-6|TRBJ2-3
ASSEVGGTDTQY
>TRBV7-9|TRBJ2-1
ASSPGTSGRHLKGEQF
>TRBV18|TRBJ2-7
ASSPFRGEDIYEQY
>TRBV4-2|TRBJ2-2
ASSQDIRRGIAGELF
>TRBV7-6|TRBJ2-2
ASSLDLRERSGELF
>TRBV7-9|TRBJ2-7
ASSGQGSHEQY
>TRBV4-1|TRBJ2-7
ASSYDRGPYEQY
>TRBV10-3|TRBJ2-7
AISGDISYEQY
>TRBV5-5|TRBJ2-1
ASSLQGLGSYNEQF
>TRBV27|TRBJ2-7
ASAQTGAYEQY
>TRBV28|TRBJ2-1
ASSTWGGNNEQF
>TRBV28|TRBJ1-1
ASSGAQLGQGNTEAF
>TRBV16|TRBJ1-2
ASSPIYRSTGDNYGYT
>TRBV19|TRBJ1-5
ASSIAGGKGQPQH
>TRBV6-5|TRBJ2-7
ASSQLTGRTYEQY
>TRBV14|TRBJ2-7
ASSQGRGRIPY
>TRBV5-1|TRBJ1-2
ASSLEAGPLYGYT
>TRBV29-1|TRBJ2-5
SVEDRALEWETQY
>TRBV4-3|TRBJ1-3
ASSQDQWGALIY
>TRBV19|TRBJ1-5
ASSMLSVIQPQH
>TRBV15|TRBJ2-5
ATSSRRLLSETQY
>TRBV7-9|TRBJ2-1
ASSHRTGTYNEQF
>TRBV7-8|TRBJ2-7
ASSFGLAEEQY
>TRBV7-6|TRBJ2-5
ASSLRQGGGGETQY
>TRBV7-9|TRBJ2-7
ASSADRPTFYEQY
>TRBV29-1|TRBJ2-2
SANTANTGELF
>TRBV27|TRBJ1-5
ASSPTAMGGQPQH
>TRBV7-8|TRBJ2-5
ASSVFLAGLETQY
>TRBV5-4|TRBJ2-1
ASSAGIGGNTDEQF
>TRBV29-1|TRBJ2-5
SVDGAGLAARWAQY
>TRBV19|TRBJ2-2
ASSQKGRRFDGELF
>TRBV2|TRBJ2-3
ASLGRSTDTQY
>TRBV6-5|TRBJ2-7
ASRLLQDSYEQY
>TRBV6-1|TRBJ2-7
ASSEAYGADYEQY
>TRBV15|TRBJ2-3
ATSGRLAGEVGDTQY
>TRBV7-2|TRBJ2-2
ASSFEFANTGELF
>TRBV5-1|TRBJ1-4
ASSRRDRGYGNEKLF
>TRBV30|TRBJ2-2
AWSVLPDTGELF
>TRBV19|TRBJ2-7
ASSMTGLSYEQY
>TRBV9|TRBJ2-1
ASSASNNEQF
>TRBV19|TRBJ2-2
ASSLGPNTGELF
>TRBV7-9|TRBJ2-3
ASHPASSSTDTQY
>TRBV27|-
ASSLQGAYEQY
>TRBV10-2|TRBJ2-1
ASSRVGRVGTNEQF